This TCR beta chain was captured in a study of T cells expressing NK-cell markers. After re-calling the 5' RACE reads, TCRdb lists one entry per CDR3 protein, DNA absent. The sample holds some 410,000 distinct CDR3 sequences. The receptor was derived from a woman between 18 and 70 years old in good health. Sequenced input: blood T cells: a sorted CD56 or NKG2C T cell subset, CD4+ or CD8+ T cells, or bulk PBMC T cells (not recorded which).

The CDR3 region is CASSSPLAGNYNEQFF. This rearrangement joins TRBV28 to TRBJ2-1; the TCRdb D gene call, TRBD2, has no DNA to confirm it. Germline V CDR1 and CDR2: MDHEN, SYDVKM. The CDR3 covers 16 residues.